This entry is about one T cell receptor beta chain. Its antigen is still unknown. It was version v3.0 of the immunoSEQ assay that was run at survey level. Clones were sequenced by immunoSEQ multiplex PCR, and TCRdb holds only the in-frame ones, with some missing. The sample carries about 18,000 clones, roughly nine tenths recorded once. Ahead of DNA extraction, samples held roughly 0.85-11 million cryopreserved PBMC each. This sample was taken from a study of long-term antiretroviral therapy in people with HIV. Study-wide results and limits: Repertoires looked antigen-experienced, with only a slight naive shift after ART.

The V gene lost 5 bases and the J gene lost 5 bases, with 12 bases spanning the gap. Germline assignment: CDR1 KGHSH and CDR2 LQKENI. CDR3 length: 13 residues. The V and J genes are TRBV18 and TRBJ2-5; no clear D gene. The receptor comes from a man in his fifties or sixties with HIV. The sample here was unsorted PBMCs, taken 3 years after starting antiretroviral therapy. CDR3 sequence reads: CASSRDGWETQYF. The CDR3 nucleotides read TGTGCCAGCTCAAGAGACGGTTGGGAGACCCAGTACTTC.